The clone carrying this TCR beta chain turned up a few times. Its antigen is not known. This sample was taken from a study of cytomegalovirus exposure and HLA in healthy donors. Deletions cut 6 bases from V and 5 bases from J, with 12 bases between. This CDR3 region has 12 residues. Germline V gene sequence: CDR1 SQVTM, CDR2 ANQGSEA. Overall study findings and caveats: HLA-A and HLA-B allele assignments for most subjects were reportedly predicted accurately using TCR beta sequences. A later analysis found that most CMV-associated TCR beta chains appeared HLA-restricted. A later analysis by the authors found several of the most significant clusters apparently linked to common viral pathogens.

Donors showed nominal health when sampled, although they likely had unrecorded immune exposures. In the PCR, 60 Vbeta and 13 Jbeta primers were used. Profiled with immunoSEQ multiplex PCR; TCRdb holds only in-frame clones, not every one. The sample records approximately 210,000 clones, 60% to 85% being singletons. The J gene is TRBJ2-3, the V gene TRBV29-1; possible D gene TRBD1, 5 bases. The TCR originated in a girl aged 5 to 17 in good health and CMV-seropositive. The sequenced material came from PBMCs. The CDR3 DNA is TGCAGCGTCGCTCTGGGGCTAGATACGCAGTATTTT. Translating gives CSVALGLDTQYF.